These 30 T cell receptor beta chains came from one sample sequenced in a study of blood T cell repertoires in COVID-19. Repertoires were generated with immunoSEQ multiplex PCR, while TCRdb's copy carries only in-frame clones and drops some. The data hold tens of thousands of clones, with roughly 88% observed a single time. The sequenced sample consisted of peripheral blood. These receptors all stem from a woman older than 75 with COVID-19, enrolled during active disease.

V is TRBV6-5 and J is TRBJ1-6; D gene ambiguous. The length of the CDR3 is 13 residues. The germline CDR1 and CDR2 sequences are MNHEY and SVGAGI. V shed 9 bases and J shed 10 bases, with 16 bases lying between them. The CDR3, as DNA: TGTGCCAGTCTCTCCACCGCGGGCTCACCCCTCCACTTT. Translated, it gives CASLSTAGSPLHF.

The chain is built from TRBV9 and TRBJ2-7, with D possibly matching TRBD1 (5 bases). The CDR3 consists of 13 residues. The germline V gene encodes CDR1 SGDLS and CDR2 YYNGEE. V was shortened by 0 bases and J by 7 bases, with 11 bases between the two germline ends. CDR3 sequence (DNA): TGTGCCAGCAGCGTAGAGCAGGGTGGAGAGCAGTACTTC. As protein: CASSVEQGGEQYF.

J is TRBJ2-5 and V is TRBV5-4; weak D call: TRBD2 (6 bases). The ends were cut back, 4 bases at V and 5 bases at J, with 18 bases in the middle. The CDR3 consists of 15 residues. Germline CDR1 and CDR2: SGHNT and YYREEE (reference sequence). The CDR3 loop is CASSTWGEVIETQYF. CDR3 DNA sequence: TGTGCCAGCAGCACCTGGGGGGAGGTCATTGAGACCCAGTACTTC.

The chain couples TRBV7-9 to TRBJ2-6, with TRBD1 as a possible D gene (5 bases). This CDR3 has 16 residues. The germline V and J ends were trimmed by 5 bases and 0 bases, with 11 bases remaining between them. CDR1 is SEHNR, CDR2 FQNEAQ, per germline (reference sequence). The CDR3 bases are TGTGCCAGCAGCCCCGACAGATTCTCTGGGGCCAACGTCCTGACTTTC. It specifies CASSPDRFSGANVLTF.

A few counts support this clone. The rearrangement links TRBV9 to TRBJ1-2; D might be TRBD1 (6 bases). The CDR3 contains 14 residues. The germline V gene encodes CDR1 SGDLS and CDR2 YYNGEE. V shed 4 bases and J shed 4 bases, with 14 bases lying between them. The CDR3 loop reads CASSTRTASYGYTF. The CDR3 DNA reads TGTGCCAGCAGCACCCGGACAGCTTCCTATGGCTACACCTTC. Full variable domain (missing parts from reference TRBV9 and TRBJ1-2): DSGVTQTPKHLITATGQRVTLRCSPRSGDLSVYWYQQSLDQGLQFLIQYYNGEERAKGNILERFSAQQFPDLHSELNLSSLELGDSALYFCASSTRTASYGYTFGSGTRLTVV.

The V and J genes are TRBV19 and TRBJ2-3; 7 nucleotides align to TRBD1. CDR3 length equals 13 residues. Germline values: CDR1 LNHDA, CDR2 SQIVND (reference sequence). With 7 bases clipped from V and 2 bases from J, the junction kept 3 bases outside the gene matches. Here the CDR3 DNA reads TGTGCCAGTAAAACAGGGGCCACAGATACGCAGTATTTT. It encodes CASKTGATDTQYF.

The genes are TRBV18 and TRBJ1-5; D is unresolved. The germline V gene encodes CDR1 KGHSH and CDR2 LQKENI. V was shortened by 3 bases and J by 4 bases, with 7 bases between the two germline ends. The CDR3 has 13 amino acids. The CDR3 sequence is CASSPSENQPQHF. The CDR3 bases are TGTGCCAGCTCACCCAGCGAGAATCAGCCCCAGCATTTT.

This clone occurred once. The chain employs TRBV5-1 and TRBJ2-1; 12 bases fit TRBD2. V shed 0 bases and J 8 bases; nucleotides not matched to a gene: 3. Germline V CDR1 and CDR2: SGHRS, YFSETQ. There are 15 residues in the CDR3. The CDR3 region is CASSLASGRAYEQFF. The CDR3 DNA reads as TGCGCCAGCAGCTTGGCTAGCGGGAGGGCCTATGAGCAGTTCTTC.

This chain connects TRBV18 to TRBJ2-5, with D possibly matching TRBD1 (6 bases). Germline CDR1 KGHSH, CDR2 LQKENI. This CDR3 contains 15 residues. V was pared by 1 base and J by 2 bases, with 11 bases between. CDR3 loop: CASSPQTGKQETQYF. The CDR3, as DNA: TGTGCCAGCTCACCACAGACAGGAAAACAAGAGACCCAGTACTTC.

This chain links TRBV15 with TRBJ1-5; 11 bases are shared with TRBD1. J lost 2 bases, V lost 1 base, and 13 bases had no gene match. The CDR3 spans 20 residues. From germline, CDR1 is LNHNV and CDR2 YYDKDF (reference sequence). For the CDR3, the DNA is TGTGCCACCAGCAGAGTTGACTCCGGACAGGGGGCTGTAGGCAATCAGCCCCAGCATTTT. This gives the protein CATSRVDSGQGAVGNQPQHF.

The chain links TRBV6-5 to TRBJ1-2; TRBD1 matches at 10 bases. Unmatched junction bases numbered 3, after V lost 1 base and J lost 4 bases. Per the germline V gene, CDR1 is MNHEY and CDR2 is SVGAGI. The CDR3 length is 15 residues. The CDR3 loop reads CASSYWTGGSYGYTF. In DNA, the CDR3 is TGTGCCAGCAGTTACTGGACAGGGGGTAGCTATGGCTACACCTTC.

This chain links TRBV27 with TRBJ2-3; TRBD2 is a possible D gene (5 bases). The CDR3 is 15 amino acids. Germline CDR1 reads MNHEY; CDR2 reads SMNVEV (reference sequence). Trimming took off 3 bases at V and 4 bases at J, with 14 bases between the two ends. The CDR3 DNA follows: TGTGCCAGCAGTTTCGGGAAGAATCCCCCAGATACGCAGTATTTT. Protein sequence: CASSFGKNPPDTQYF.

This chain links TRBV10-3 with TRBJ1-2; D is ambiguous. The CDR3 has 14 residues. Germline CDR1 ENHRY, CDR2 SYGVKD. Trimming cost V 5 bases and J 6 bases, with 16 bases left between them. CDR3 loop: CAISPVSGVHGYTF. The DNA of the CDR3 is TGTGCCATCAGTCCCGTGAGCGGGGTCCATGGCTACACCTTC.

This chain links TRBV28 with TRBJ1-5; 11 positions match TRBD1. Germline V gives CDR1 MDHEN, CDR2 SYDVKM. V lost 3 bases, J lost 0 bases, and 13 bases stayed unmatched. This CDR3 has 20 amino acids. The CDR3 region is CASSLPPGQGATYSNQPQHF. In DNA, the CDR3 is TGTGCCAGCAGTTTGCCCCCCGGACAGGGGGCGACCTATAGCAATCAGCCCCAGCATTTT.

The chain couples TRBV10-3 to TRBJ1-5; 8 bases match TRBD1. The CDR3 has 16 amino acids. CDR1 ENHRY and CDR2 SYGVKD come from the germline V gene. The V and J ends lost 4 bases and 4 bases, in that order; junction bases with no gene match: 9. The CDR3 DNA reads TGTGCCATCAGTGGATCCGGGACAGGAGGAAATCAGCCCCAGCATTTT. It specifies CAISGSGTGGNQPQHF.

The chain links TRBV4-1 to TRBJ2-3, with D tentatively TRBD2 (5 bases). The CDR3 extends over 14 amino acids. Germline CDR1 MGHRA, CDR2 YSYEKL. Trimming stripped 4 bases from V and 4 bases from J, with 12 bases between. The CDR3 coding sequence is TGCGCCAGCAGCCCCCAGAGTAGCGCAGATACGCAGTATTTT. Translated: CASSPQSSADTQYF.

In the case of this clone: Other DNA sequences in the sample encode the same CDR3. The rearrangement links TRBV7-2 to TRBJ1-5, with D maybe TRBD1 (6 bases). V was trimmed by 1 base and J by 2 bases, leaving 6 bases between them. Germline CDR1 reads SGHTA; CDR2 reads FQGNSA. The CDR3 is 14 amino acids. The CDR3 DNA reads as TGTGCCAGCAGCTTAGACAGGGGCAATCAGCCCCAGCATTTT. Amino acids: CASSLDRGNQPQHF.

The gene calls are TRBV7-7 and TRBJ2-5; 8 positions match TRBD1. This CDR3 region has 13 residues. With V trimmed by 5 bases and J by 2 bases, 1 base remained unmatched. The germline CDR1 and CDR2 sequences are SSHAT and FNYEAQ (reference sequence). The CDR3 here is CASSRDRQETQYF. In nucleotides, the CDR3 is TGTGCCAGCAGCCGGGACAGGCAAGAGACCCAGTACTTC.

Notes on this clone: One junction end disagrees with the germline gene, perhaps due to a read error. The gene calls are TRBV15 and TRBJ2-1; TRBD2 is a possible D gene (5 bases). This CDR3 has 14 residues. Germline values: CDR1 LNHNV, CDR2 YYDKDF (reference sequence). CDR3 sequence: CATSRDTGSNEQFF. CDR3 coding DNA: TGTGCCACCAGTAGAGATACGGGGTCCAATGAGCAGTTCTTC.

CDR3 amino acids: CASSKSNRGLYEQYF. DNA of the CDR3: TGTGCCAGCAGTAAATCCAACAGGGGGCTCTACGAGCAGTACTTC. This sequence joins TRBV27 and TRBJ2-7, with 9 bases identical to TRBD1. The J segment lost 3 bases and the V segment lost 5 bases, leaving 8 bases of the junction unmatched. The germline V gene has CDR1 MNHEY and CDR2 SMNVEV (reference sequence). The CDR3 contains 15 residues.

This clone was counted a single time. This rearrangement joins TRBV19 to TRBJ1-5; D gene unclear. Germline V CDR1 and CDR2: LNHDA, SQIVND (reference sequence). With 7 bases removed from V and 2 bases from J, the gap between germline ends came to 15 bases. This CDR3 spans 15 amino acids. CDR3 DNA: TGTGCCAGTAATTGGGCAAAGAGGGGCAATCAGCCCCAGCATTTT. Encoded protein: CASNWAKRGNQPQHF.

The rearrangement links TRBV11-2 to TRBJ2-1; a possible D gene is TRBD2 (5 bases). The CDR3 extends over 15 amino acids. V was pared by 3 bases and J by 1 base, with 10 bases between. CDR1 and CDR2 from the germline V gene are SGHAT and FQNNGV. Here the CDR3 reads CASSLRADSYNEQFF. CDR3 coding DNA: TGTGCCAGCAGCTTGAGGGCGGATTCCTACAATGAGCAGTTCTTC.

The chain uses TRBV20-1 and TRBJ2-2, with TRBD1 matching 10 bases. Germline lookup yields CDR1 DFQATT and CDR2 SNEGSKA (reference sequence). J was trimmed by 7 bases and V by 3 bases; bases with no gene match: 5. CDR3 length equals 14 residues. CDR3 coding DNA: TGCAGTGCTAGTGGACAGGGGGTACGCGGGGAGCTGTTTTTT. Translating it yields CSASGQGVRGELFF.

V usage is TRBV6-2 or TRBV6-3 and J usage is TRBJ2-7; TRBD1 matches at 10 bases. Trimming cost V 3 bases and J 3 bases; bases outside gene matches: 5. The germline gives CDR1 MNHEY, CDR2 SVGEGT. This CDR3 has 15 residues. The CDR3 region has the DNA TGTGCCAGCAGTTATCCGGGACAGGGGATCTACGAGCAGTACTTC. Residues: CASSYPGQGIYEQYF.

V gene TRBV29-1 combines with J gene TRBJ2-1; the D is unclear. There are 13 residues in the CDR3. CDR1 is SQVTM and CDR2 is ANQGSEA in the germline V gene. V was clipped by 3 bases and J by 10 bases, with 16 bases between them. CDR3: CSVDRLPESEQFF. In DNA form, the CDR3 reads TGCAGCGTTGACAGACTCCCCGAGAGCGAGCAGTTCTTC.

The chain links TRBV18 to TRBJ1-5; 8 bases line up with TRBD1. The CDR3 extends over 15 amino acids. CDR1 is KGHSH, CDR2 LQKENI, per germline. After removal of 6 bases from V and 6 bases from J, the junction contained 10 bases not matched to a gene. The CDR3 DNA is TGTGCCAGCTCGTCCCCGGGACAGGCGGGTCAGCCCCAGCATTTT. The encoded protein is CASSSPGQAGQPQHF.

The chain uses TRBV7-8 and TRBJ2-7; 9 positions match TRBD1. V shed 4 bases and J 9 bases; nucleotides not matched to a gene: 1. This CDR3 has 11 amino acids. The germline gives CDR1 SGHVS, CDR2 FQNEAQ. Here the CDR3 reads CASSSTGGQYF. The CDR3 nucleotides are TGTGCCAGCAGCTCGACAGGGGGGCAGTACTTC.

Written as DNA, the CDR3 is TGTGCCAGCTCACCTAGACTAGCGGCCATAGGGGAGACCCAGTACTTC. As protein: CASSPRLAAIGETQYF. The chain is built from TRBV18 and TRBJ2-5, with 9 positions matching TRBD2. The CDR3 sequence is 16 residues long. V lost 3 bases, J lost 5 bases, and 10 bases stayed unmatched. CDR1 is KGHSH and CDR2 is LQKENI in the germline V gene.

The count of this clone is one. The chain combines TRBV6-5 with TRBJ1-5, with D possibly being TRBD1 (5 bases). The CDR3 extends over 14 amino acids. V lost 8 bases, J lost 2 bases, and 13 bases lay in between. Germline V gene lookup returns CDR1 MNHEY and CDR2 SVGAGI. In DNA, the CDR3 is TGTGCCAGCCGCGGGGACTTAGGCAATCAGCCCCAGCATTTT. This encodes CASRGDLGNQPQHF.

The V gene is TRBV5-8, the J gene TRBJ2-5; TRBD2 might be the D (7 bases). The V gene's germline CDR1 is SGHTS and CDR2 YDEGEE. This CDR3 region has 15 residues. V was clipped by 4 bases and J by 2 bases, with 15 bases between them. This CDR3 reads CASSPRGRGQETQYF. The CDR3 DNA reads TGTGCCAGCAGCCCCCGGGGGAGGGGGCAAGAGACCCAGTACTTC.